The entry below gives a single T cell receptor beta chain sequence along with its context. Its specificity is not known. Method: immunoSEQ multiplex PCR; TCRdb's copy keeps in-frame clones and lacks some. The table includes over 75,000 clones, 80% to 90% detected once. The sample is drawn from a study of T cell responses to AZD1222 COVID-19 vaccine. Germline assignment: CDR1 LNHDA and CDR2 SQIVND (reference sequence). The germline V and J ends were trimmed by 7 bases and 5 bases, with 21 bases remaining between them. CDR3 length: 16 residues. Study-wide points: Reportedly, close to half of spike-specific TCRs are directed against unmutated variant regions. The repertoires were collected only after the peak T cell response. Most donors were white British and more were female, and clonal diversity was possibly underestimated.

The rearrangement links TRBV19 to TRBJ2-4, with D perhaps TRBD2 (5 bases). This material consisted of peripheral blood, taken 28 days after the second AZD1222 dose. The clonotype comes from an adult who received the AZD1222 COVID-19 vaccine. The CDR3, as DNA: TGTGCCAGTACCCTCAACCTTGTGGGCGGGCAAAACATTCAGTACTTC. The encoded protein is CASTLNLVGGQNIQYF.